This TCR beta chain was identified in a study of OX40 agonist ivuxolimab in advanced cancers. As for the study in general: From 23 to 79 years was the age range, with a mean of roughly 64 years, and around 80% were male. Findings and limits, study-wide: Several nonresponders also turned out to have low normalized T-cell clonal expansion.

The table lists this clone with a few counts. What it recognizes is unknown. TCRdb's table, derived via immunoSEQ multiplex PCR, lists solely in-frame clones and lacks some. The profile covers more than 65,000 clones, with approximately 87% appearing a single time and roughly 6.1% taken by the ten largest. Germline V CDR1 and CDR2: SNHLY, FYNNEI. Trimming took off 5 bases at V and 5 bases at J, with 3 bases between the two ends. This CDR3 is built from 11 residues. This TCR came from an adult with an advanced solid tumor such as melanoma, head and neck, liver or kidney cancer. The chain links TRBV2 to TRBJ1-4; D remains ambiguous. Sequenced here: CD4+ or CD8+ T cells sorted from blood, sampled in a trial of the OX40 agonist ivuxolimab. The CDR3 nucleotides read TGTGCCAGCAGTCAGAATGAAAAACTGTTTTTT. The encoded protein is CASSQNEKLFF.